Following are 8 T cell receptor beta chains from one sample sequenced in a study of neurological immune-mediated disorders (dated by TCRdb to between 2017 and 2020). The label giving this sample's time point can be read as: longitudinal time-point 1 (baseline). Library method: 5' RACE. Sequencing took place on an Illumina HiSeq 2500. TCRdb reanalyzed the raw reads on its own, using fastp at Q25 for trimming and MiXCR for clone calling, and kept in-frame beta chains. Records with the same CDR3 protein are collapsed into one entry carrying the most frequent genes and DNA. The sample table contains 67,000 or so distinct CDR3 sequences; only one count was recorded for roughly 13% of them. 4.5% to 5.5% of the sample lies in the top ten. The sample taken for sequencing was PBMCs. These receptors were collected from a female donor with HTLV-1-associated myelopathy (HAM/TSP).

This clonotype was seen at least ten times. The J gene is TRBJ2-2, the V gene TRBV28; D is uncertain. V was trimmed by 1 base and J by 1 base, leaving 4 bases between them. Germline V gene data show CDR1 as MDHEN and CDR2 as SYDVKM. This CDR3 is built from 14 residues. The CDR3: CASSLYWNTGELFF. CDR3 nucleotides: TGTGCCAGCAGTTTATATTGGAACACCGGGGAGCTGTTTTTT.

This clonotype appeared many times. The chain couples TRBV5-1 to TRBJ2-7, with 9 positions matching TRBD2. The CDR3 totals 16 residues. V shed 5 bases and J 0 bases; nucleotides not matched to a gene: 9. In germline, CDR1 is SGHRS, CDR2 YFSETQ. CDR3 coding DNA: TGCGCCAGCAGTCTACTGACTAGCGGAAACTCCTACGAGCAGTACTTC. Protein sequence: CASSLLTSGNSYEQYF.

This clonotype was counted at least ten times. V usage is TRBV25-1 and J usage is TRBJ2-7; no clear D. The CDR3 is 13 amino acids. V dropped 6 bases and J dropped 6 bases, with 15 bases sitting between them. Germline V gives CDR1 MGHDK, CDR2 SYGVNS. CDR3 sequence: CASSYSRVGEQYF. The DNA of the CDR3 is TGTGCCAGCAGCTACTCTCGGGTCGGCGAGCAGTACTTC.

Ten or more counts support this clonotype. This sequence joins TRBV27 and TRBJ1-1, with 9 bases lining up with TRBD1. V lost 5 bases and J lost 5; bases outside the gene matches: 12. The CDR3 length is 16 residues. In germline, CDR1 is MNHEY, CDR2 SMNVEV (reference sequence). As DNA, the CDR3 is TGTGCCAGCAGTCGAGACAGGGGGTCGAGTAGGACTGAAGCTTTCTTT. Amino acids: CASSRDRGSSRTEAFF.

The table lists this clonotype with many counts. This chain joins TRBV20-1 and TRBJ1-1, with D unresolved. The CDR3 length is 14 residues. Trimming pared 3 bases from V and 2 bases from J, leaving 13 bases between. Germline CDR1 DFQATT, CDR2 SNEGSKA (reference sequence). The DNA for the CDR3 is TGCAGTGCTAGTCGTTCTACCTTAAACACTGAAGCTTTCTTT. Translating gives CSASRSTLNTEAFF.

This clonotype was detected many times. The chain combines TRBV11-2 with TRBJ2-7; D is uncertain. Germline V gives CDR1 SGHAT, CDR2 FQNNGV. V lost 5 bases and J lost 3, with 20 bases in between. The CDR3 is 16 amino acids. CDR3 bases: TGTGCCAGCAGCCCACGCCTTGGTCCGGCCCACTACGAGCAGTACTTC. Protein sequence: CASSPRLGPAHYEQYF.

The chain links TRBV5-1 to TRBJ2-1, with 8 bases lining up with TRBD2. Germline CDR1 is SGHRS and CDR2 is YFSETQ. This CDR3 comprises 15 residues. The V gene end was trimmed by 4 bases and the J gene end by 5 bases; junction bases not matched to a gene: 8. The CDR3 sequence: CASSPVPGGDNEQFF. CDR3 in DNA: TGCGCCAGCAGCCCCGTTCCCGGGGGGGACAATGAGCAGTTCTTC.

This clonotype was counted between two and nine times. This chain connects TRBV12-5 to TRBJ1-1; 7 nucleotides match TRBD1. With 1 base clipped from V and 7 bases from J, the junction kept 9 bases outside the gene matches. The CDR3 loop spans 15 amino acids. In germline, CDR1 is LGHNT, CDR2 FRNRAP. Here the CDR3 DNA reads TGTGCTAGTGGTTTGGGACAGGGACAAAGGATTGAAGCTTTCTTT. It translates to CASGLGQGQRIEAFF.